This T cell receptor beta chain was found in a study of cytomegalovirus exposure and HLA in healthy donors. Study-wide findings and caveats: For cytomegalovirus status, the classifier reportedly gave diagnoses with high specificity and sensitivity. A subsequent analysis found that TCR clusters from the first cohort also tended to co-occur in the 130 or so validation repertoires, with 90% to 95% of cluster scores above 0. The study put some 150 TCR beta chains on its list as cytomegalovirus-associated.

Data came from immunoSEQ multiplex PCR; TCRdb stores just in-frame clones and leaves some out. The sample contains fewer than 90,000 clones, 90% to 95% of which appear only once. The donors were members of the validation cohort comprising 120 subjects, separate from the roughly 640-subject first cohort. CDR3 length: 15 amino acids. The V and J ends lost 7 bases and 1 base respectively, with 15 bases between them. The germline V gene encodes CDR1 MDHEN and CDR2 SYDVKM. About this clone: What it recognizes is unknown.

Sequencing was performed on PBMCs. This chain links TRBV28 with TRBJ2-3; D may be TRBD2 (6 bases). This clonotype originated in a woman between 18 and 29 years old in good health and CMV-seronegative. This CDR3 reads CASNEASERTDTQYF. Here the CDR3 DNA reads TGTGCCAGCAATGAGGCTAGCGAACGCACAGATACGCAGTATTTT.